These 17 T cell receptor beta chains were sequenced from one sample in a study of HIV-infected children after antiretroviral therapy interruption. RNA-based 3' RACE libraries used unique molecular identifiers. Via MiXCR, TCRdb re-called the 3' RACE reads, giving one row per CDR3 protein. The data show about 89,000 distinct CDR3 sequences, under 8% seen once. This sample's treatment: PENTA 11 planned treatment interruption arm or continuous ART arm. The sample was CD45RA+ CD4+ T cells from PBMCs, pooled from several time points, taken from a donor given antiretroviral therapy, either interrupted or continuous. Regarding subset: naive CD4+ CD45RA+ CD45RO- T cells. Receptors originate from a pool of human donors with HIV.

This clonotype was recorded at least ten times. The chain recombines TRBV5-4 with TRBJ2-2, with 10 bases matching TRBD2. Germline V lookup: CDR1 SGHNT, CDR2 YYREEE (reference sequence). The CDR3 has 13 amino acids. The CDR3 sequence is CASGRANTGELFF. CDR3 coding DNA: TGTGCGAGCGGGAGGGCTAACACCGGGGAGCTGTTTTTT.

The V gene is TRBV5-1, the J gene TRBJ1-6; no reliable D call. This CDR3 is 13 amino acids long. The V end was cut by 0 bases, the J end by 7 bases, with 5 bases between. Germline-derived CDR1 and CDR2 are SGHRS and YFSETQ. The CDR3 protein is CASSLDQNSPLHF. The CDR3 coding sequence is TGCGCCAGCAGCTTGGACCAAAATTCACCCCTCCACTTT.

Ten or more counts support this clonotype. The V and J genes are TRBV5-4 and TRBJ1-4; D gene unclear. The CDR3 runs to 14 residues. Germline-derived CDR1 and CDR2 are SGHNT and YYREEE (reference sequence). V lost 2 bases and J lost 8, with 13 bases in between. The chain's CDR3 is CASSFRDKGEKLFF. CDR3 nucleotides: TGTGCCAGCAGCTTCCGGGATAAGGGCGAAAAACTGTTTTTT.

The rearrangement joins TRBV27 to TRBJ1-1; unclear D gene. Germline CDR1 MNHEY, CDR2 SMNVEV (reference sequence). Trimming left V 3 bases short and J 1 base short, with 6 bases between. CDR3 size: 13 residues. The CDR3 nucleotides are TGTGCCAGCAGTTTGTGGACGAACACTGAAGCTTTCTTT. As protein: CASSLWTNTEAFF.

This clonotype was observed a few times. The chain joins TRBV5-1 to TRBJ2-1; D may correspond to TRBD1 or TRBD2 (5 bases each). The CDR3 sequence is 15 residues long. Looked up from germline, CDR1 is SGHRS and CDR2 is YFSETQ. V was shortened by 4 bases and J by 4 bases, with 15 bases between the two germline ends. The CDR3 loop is CASSIGTRSYNEQFF. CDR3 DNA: TGCGCCAGCAGCATCGGGACGAGAAGTTACAATGAGCAGTTCTTC.

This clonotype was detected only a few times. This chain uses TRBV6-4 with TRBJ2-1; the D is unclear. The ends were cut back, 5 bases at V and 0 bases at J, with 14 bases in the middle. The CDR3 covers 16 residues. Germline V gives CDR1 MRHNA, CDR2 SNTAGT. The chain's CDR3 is CASSFRGGNSYNEQFF. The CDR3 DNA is TGTGCCAGCAGTTTCCGCGGTGGAAACTCCTACAATGAGCAGTTCTTC.

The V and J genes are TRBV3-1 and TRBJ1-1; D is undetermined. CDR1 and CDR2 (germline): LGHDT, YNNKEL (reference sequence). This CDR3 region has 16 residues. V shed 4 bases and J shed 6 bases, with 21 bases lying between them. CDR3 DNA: TGTGCCAGCAGCCCCGCCTTCGGTGAGTCTCTGGCTGAAGCTTTCTTT. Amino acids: CASSPAFGESLAEAFF.

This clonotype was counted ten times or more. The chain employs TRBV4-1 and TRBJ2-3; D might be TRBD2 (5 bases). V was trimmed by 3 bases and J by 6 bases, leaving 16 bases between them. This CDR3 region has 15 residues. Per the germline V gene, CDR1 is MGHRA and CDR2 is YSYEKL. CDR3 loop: CASSHLGLPGDTQYF. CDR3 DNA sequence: TGCGCCAGCAGCCACCTAGGACTCCCGGGGGATACGCAGTATTTT.

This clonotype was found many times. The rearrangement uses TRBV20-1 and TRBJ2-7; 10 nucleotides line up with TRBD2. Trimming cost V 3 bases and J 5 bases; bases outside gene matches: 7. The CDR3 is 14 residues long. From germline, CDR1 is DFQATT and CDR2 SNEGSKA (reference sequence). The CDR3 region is CSARKSGGGHEQYF. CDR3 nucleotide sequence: TGCAGTGCTAGGAAAAGCGGGGGGGGCCACGAGCAGTACTTC.

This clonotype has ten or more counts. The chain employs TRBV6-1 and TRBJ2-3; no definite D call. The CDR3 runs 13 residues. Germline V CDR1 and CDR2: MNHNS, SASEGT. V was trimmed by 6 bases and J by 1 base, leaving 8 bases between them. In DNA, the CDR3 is TGTGCCAGCAGCGCCGTCGGCACAGATACGCAGTATTTT. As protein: CASSAVGTDTQYF.

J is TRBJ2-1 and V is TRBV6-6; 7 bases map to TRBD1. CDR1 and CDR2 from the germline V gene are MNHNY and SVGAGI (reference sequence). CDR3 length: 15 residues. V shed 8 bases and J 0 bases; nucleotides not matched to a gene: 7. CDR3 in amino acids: CASCPGTDSYNEQFF. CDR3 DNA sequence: TGTGCCAGCTGCCCCGGGACAGACTCCTACAATGAGCAGTTCTTC.

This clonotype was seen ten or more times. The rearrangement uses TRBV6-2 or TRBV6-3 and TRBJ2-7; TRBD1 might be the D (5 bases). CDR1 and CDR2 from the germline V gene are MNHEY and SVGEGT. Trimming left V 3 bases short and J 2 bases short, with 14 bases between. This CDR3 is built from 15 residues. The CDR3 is CASSYSSGSPYEQYF. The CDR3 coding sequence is TGTGCCAGCAGTTATTCCTCAGGGTCTCCCTACGAGCAGTACTTC.

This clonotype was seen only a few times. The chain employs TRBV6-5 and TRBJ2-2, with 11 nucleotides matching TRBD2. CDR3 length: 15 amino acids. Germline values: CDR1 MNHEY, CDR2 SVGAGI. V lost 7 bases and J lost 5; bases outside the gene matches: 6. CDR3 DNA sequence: TGTGCCAGCATCGCCAGGACTAGCGGGACCGGGGAGCTGTTTTTT. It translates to CASIARTSGTGELFF.

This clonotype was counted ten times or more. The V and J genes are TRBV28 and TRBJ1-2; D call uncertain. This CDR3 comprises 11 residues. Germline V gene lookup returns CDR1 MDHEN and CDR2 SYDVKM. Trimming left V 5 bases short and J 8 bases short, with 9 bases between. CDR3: CASSTSRGYTF. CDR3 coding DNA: TGTGCCAGCAGTACCAGCAGAGGCTACACCTTC.

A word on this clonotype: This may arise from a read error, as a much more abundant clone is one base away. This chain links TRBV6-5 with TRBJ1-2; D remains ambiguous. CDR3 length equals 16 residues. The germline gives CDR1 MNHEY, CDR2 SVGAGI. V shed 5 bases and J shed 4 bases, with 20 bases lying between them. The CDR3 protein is CASSILQSSETYGYTF. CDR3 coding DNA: TGTGCCAGCAGTATCCTACAATCTTCCGAGACCTATGGCTACACCTTC.

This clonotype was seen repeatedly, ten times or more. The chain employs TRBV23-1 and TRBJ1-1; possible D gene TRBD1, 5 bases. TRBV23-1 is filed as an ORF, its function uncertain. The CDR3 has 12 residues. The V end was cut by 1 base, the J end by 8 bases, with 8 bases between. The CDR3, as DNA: TGCGCCAGCAGTCAATTCCGGGGGGAAGCTTTCTTT. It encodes CASSQFRGEAFF.

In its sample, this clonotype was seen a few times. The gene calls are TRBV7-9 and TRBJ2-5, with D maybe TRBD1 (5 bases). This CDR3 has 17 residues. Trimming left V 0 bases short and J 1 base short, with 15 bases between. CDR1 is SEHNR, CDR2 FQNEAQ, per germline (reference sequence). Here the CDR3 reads CASSLAAGQGAQETQYF. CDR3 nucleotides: TGTGCCAGCAGCTTAGCCGCAGGGCAAGGGGCCCAAGAGACCCAGTACTTC.